This is a list of T cell receptor beta chains from one sample in a study of cytomegalovirus exposure and HLA in healthy donors. The assay was immunoSEQ multiplex PCR, and TCRdb's table has in-frame clones only and misses some. This table lists roughly 50,000 clones. Material for sequencing was PBMCs. The receptors derive from a female donor in good health and CMV-seronegative. The CDR3 runs from the conserved cysteine through the conserved F or W. The order of the fields is D gene, V gene, J gene, CDR3 protein, CDR3 DNA. A D gene is named only where the DNA matches it firmly.

TRBD1	TRBV29-1	TRBJ1-1	CSVGYRSGQLMNTEAFF	TGCAGCGTTGGTTACCGGTCGGGACAGCTGATGAACACTGAAGCTTTCTTT
-	TRBV7-2	TRBJ1-5	CASSFAGTNQPQHF	TGTGCCAGCAGCTTCGCGGGCACCAATCAGCCCCAGCATTTT
-	TRBV6-6	TRBJ1-2	CASSYPGSYGYTF	TGTGCCAGCAGTTACCCAGGCAGCTATGGCTACACCTTC
-	TRBV5-1	TRBJ2-7	CASSLQGSSYEQYF	TGCGCCAGCAGCTTACAGGGTTCATCCTACGAGCAGTACTTC
-	TRBV7-9	TRBJ1-2	CASSLTTVDGYTF	TGTGCCAGCAGCTTAACTACTGTCGATGGCTACACCTTC
TRBD1	TRBV9	TRBJ1-2	CASSTGTGGNYGYTF	TGTGCCAGCAGCACCGGGACAGGGGGAAACTATGGCTACACCTTC
-	TRBV27	TRBJ1-1	CASRRKQNTEAFF	TGTGCCAGCAGAAGAAAACAGAACACTGAAGCTTTCTTT
-	TRBV6-5	TRBJ2-7	CASSYFPTGASYEQYF	TGTGCCAGCAGTTACTTTCCGACAGGCGCTTCCTACGAGCAGTACTTC
-	TRBV2	TRBJ1-1	CASSVEKNTEAFF	TGTGCCAGCAGTGTGGAGAAGAACACTGAAGCTTTCTTT
TRBD2	TRBV19	TRBJ2-3	CASSKGGSPEF	TGTGCCAGTAGTAAGGGAGGGTCTCCTGAATTT
TRBD2	TRBV5-6	TRBJ2-5	CASSLWLAGPQETQYF	TGTGCCAGCAGCTTGTGGCTAGCGGGACCCCAAGAGACCCAGTACTTC
TRBD1	TRBV7-6	TRBJ1-1	CASSLGTGEKAFF	TGTGCCAGCAGCCTCGGGACAGGGGAAAAAGCTTTCTTT
-	TRBV4-1	TRBJ1-5	CASSRGGGVAQPQHF	TGCGCCAGCAGCCGAGGGGGTGGAGTCGCTCAGCCCCAGCATTTT
-	TRBV4-3	TRBJ2-7	CASSQVAGLEQYF	TGCGCCAGCAGCCAAGTTGCGGGACTCGAGCAGTACTTC
-	TRBV11-3	TRBJ1-1	CASSPARGSSEAFF	TGTGCCAGCAGCCCGGCAAGGGGCAGCTCTGAAGCTTTCTTT
-	TRBV5-1	TRBJ2-2	CASSPGTTNTGELFF	TGCGCCTCCTCGCCAGGGACAACGAACACCGGGGAGCTGTTTTTT
-	TRBV30	TRBJ1-2	CAWSSRARYGYTF	TGTGCCTGGAGTTCGAGGGCTCGGTATGGCTACACCTTC
TRBD2	TRBV29-1	TRBJ2-7	CSVSGLAESSYEQYF	TGCAGCGTATCGGGACTAGCGGAGAGCTCCTACGAGCAGTACTTC
TRBD2	TRBV10-2	TRBJ2-1	CASSVPAGHSYNEQFF	TGCGCCAGCAGTGTTCCAGCGGGGCACTCCTACAATGAGCAGTTCTTC
TRBD2	TRBV2	TRBJ2-7	CASSEPGLAPYEQYF	TGTGCCAGCAGTGAACCGGGACTAGCACCCTACGAGCAGTACTTC
-	TRBV19	TRBJ1-1	CASTQQPWGPEAFF	TGTGCCAGTACCCAACAACCTTGGGGGCCTGAAGCTTTCTTT
TRBD1	TRBV9	TRBJ1-2	CASSPPSGDRVRGYTF	TGTGCCAGCAGCCCCCCCTCGGGGGACAGGGTGCGAGGCTACACCTTC
TRBD1	TRBV6-5	TRBJ2-7	CASSSTGTSSYEQYF	TGTGCCAGCAGTTCGACAGGGACCAGCTCCTACGAGCAGTACTTC
-	TRBV29-1	TRBJ1-1	CSVVPGTEAFF	TGCAGCGTTGTCCCGGGTACTGAAGCTTTCTTT
-	TRBV5-1	TRBJ2-7	CASSQDSYEQYF	TGCGCCAGCAGCCAGGACAGCTACGAGCAGTACTTC
TRBD2	TRBV6-5	TRBJ2-1	CASSYASGSDEQFF	TGTGCCAGCAGTTACGCTAGCGGGAGCGATGAGCAGTTCTTC
TRBD1	TRBV9	TRBJ2-7	CASSSGTGVREQYF	TGTGCCAGCAGTTCCGGGACAGGGGTACGCGAGCAGTACTTC
TRBD1	TRBV6-6	TRBJ1-2	CASSRDSNYGYTF	TGTGCCAGCAGTCGGGACAGTAACTATGGCTACACCTTC
TRBD2	TRBV18	TRBJ2-1	CASSPLSGGPGNEQFF	TGTGCCAGCTCACCACTCTCGGGAGGGCCTGGAAATGAGCAGTTCTTC
-	TRBV30	TRBJ2-1	CAWSPWRQDQFF	TGTGCCTGGAGTCCATGGAGACAGGATCAGTTCTTC
TRBD2	TRBV28	TRBJ2-3	CASSSAGGSTDTQYF	TGTGCCAGCAGTTCCGCGGGGGGAAGCACAGATACGCAGTATTTT
TRBD1	TRBV27	TRBJ1-1	CASSSLQGLTEAFF	TGTGCCAGCAGTTCGCTACAGGGGCTCACTGAAGCTTTCTTT
TRBD1	TRBV30	TRBJ1-5	CAWDRDGNQPQHF	TGTGCCTGGGACAGGGATGGCAATCAGCCCCAGCATTTT
TRBD1	TRBV4-2	TRBJ1-1	CASSLQGKGTEAFF	TGTGCCAGCAGCCTACAGGGGAAGGGCACTGAAGCTTTCTTT
TRBD1	TRBV7-8	TRBJ2-5	CASSARTGYNQETQYF	TGTGCCAGCAGCGCCAGGACAGGGTATAATCAAGAGACCCAGTACTTC
TRBD2	TRBV5-1	TRBJ2-3	CASSAGLAGITDTQYF	TGCGCCAGCAGCGCGGGACTAGCGGGAATCACAGATACGCAGTATTTT
TRBD1	TRBV5-1	TRBJ2-7	CASSPTGTGVSYEQYF	TGCGCCAGCAGCCCCACCGGGACAGGGGTATCCTACGAGCAGTACTTC
TRBD2	TRBV11-2	TRBJ2-7	CASSPRLATSYEQYF	TGTGCCAGCAGTCCCAGACTAGCCACGTCCTACGAGCAGTACTTC
-	TRBV7-9	TRBJ2-5	CASARGETQYF	TGTGCCAGCGCCCGAGGGGAGACCCAGTACTTC
TRBD2	TRBV11-2	TRBJ2-1	CASSMGLARENNEQFF	TGTGCCAGCAGCATGGGACTAGCGCGAGAAAACAATGAGCAGTTCTTC
-	TRBV11-3	TRBJ1-2	CASSLGQGFNYGYTF	TGTGCCAGCAGCTTAGGGCAGGGGTTCAACTATGGCTACACCTTC
TRBD2	TRBV7-8	TRBJ2-1	CASSLGGSGGYNEQFF	TGTGCCAGCAGCTTAGGGGGTAGCGGGGGCTACAATGAGCAGTTCTTC
-	TRBV7-9	TRBJ2-1	CASSQKTDRQFF	TGTGCCAGCAGTCAAAAGACGGACAGGCAGTTCTTC
-	TRBV5-1	TRBJ1-1	CASSLGPVNPEAFF	TGCGCCAGCAGCTTGGGGCCAGTTAATCCTGAAGCTTTCTTT
-	TRBV5-1	TRBJ1-1	CASSLVGGRMNTEAFF	TGCGCCAGCAGCTTGGTGGGGGGGCGCATGAACACTGAAGCTTTCTTT
TRBD2	TRBV5-1	TRBJ2-7	CASSNGWTSGDEQYF	TGCGCCAGCAGCAACGGGTGGACTAGCGGGGACGAGCAGTACTTC
TRBD1	TRBV30	TRBJ1-1	CAWSSGQGRTEAFF	TGTGCCTGGAGTTCAGGACAGGGGCGCACTGAAGCTTTCTTT
-	TRBV7-9	TRBJ1-2	CASSLLNYGYTF	TGTGCCAGCAGCTTACTGAACTATGGCTACACCTTC
TRBD2	TRBV5-8	TRBJ2-5	CASRTSGGEETQYF	TGTGCCAGCAGAACTAGCGGGGGGGAAGAGACCCAGTACTTC
-	TRBV5-6	TRBJ1-6	CASSLVQGDSPLHF	TGTGCCAGCAGCTTGGTACAAGGAGATTCACCCCTCCACTTT
-	TRBV10-3	TRBJ1-4	CAIRRGGSEEKLFF	TGTGCCATCCGGAGGGGGGGGAGTGAAGAAAAACTGTTTTTT
-	TRBV6-5	TRBJ2-3	CASSNGGTSTDTQYF	TGTGCCAGCAGTAACGGGGGAACTAGCACAGATACGCAGTATTTT
TRBD1	TRBV28	TRBJ1-5	CASSERGRVDQPQHF	TGTGCCAGCAGCGAAAGGGGGCGCGTAGATCAGCCCCAGCATTTT
-	TRBV7-9	TRBJ1-5	CASSLDTGFQPQHF	TGTGCCAGCAGCTTAGATACAGGTTTTCAGCCCCAGCATTTT
-	TRBV7-9	TRBJ1-1	CASSLVDRRRAFF	TGTGCCAGCAGCTTAGTTGACAGGAGGAGAGCTTTCTTT
-	TRBV29-1	TRBJ1-5	CSVGGNQPQHF	TGCAGCGTTGGAGGGAATCAGCCCCAGCATTTT
-	TRBV5-4	TRBJ2-7	CASSPRPGIDEQYF	TGTGCCAGCAGCCCTCGGCCGGGGATCGACGAGCAGTACTTC